The TCR beta chain under discussion was sequenced for a study of CD8 T cells in Susac syndrome. About the research overall: The Susac syndrome patients that were sequenced included about six with active disease and eight in remission. Patients with Susac syndrome had blood drawn and were at that point therapy-naive, on corticosteroids, or on intravenous immunoglobulin alone.

TEMRA cells were enriched by FACS, while CD8+ and CD4+ T cells were obtained through a negative isolation that was performed magnetically. The authors reverse transcribed roughly 0.45 to 1 ug RNA with random hexamers. Amplification of TCR beta CDR3 used immunoSEQ multiplex PCR across 54 Vbeta and 13 Jbeta. TCRdb passed the immunoSEQ multiplex PCR reads through MiXCR, listing each CDR3 protein once. The sample carries 130,000 to 150,000 distinct CDR3 sequences, under 97% recorded once. This CDR3 comprises 13 residues. J was trimmed by 1 base and V by 10 bases; bases with no gene match: 3. Per germline, CDR1 MNHEY and CDR2 SVGAGI.

This TCR was sampled from a human donor with Susac syndrome. The chain uses TRBV6-5 and TRBJ2-4; TRBD2 matches 8 bases. Material for sequencing was CD4+ T cells from PBMCs. The CDR3 DNA is TGTGCCACGTCGGGGGGGGCCAAAAACATTCAGTACTTC. Translation gives CATSGGAKNIQYF.